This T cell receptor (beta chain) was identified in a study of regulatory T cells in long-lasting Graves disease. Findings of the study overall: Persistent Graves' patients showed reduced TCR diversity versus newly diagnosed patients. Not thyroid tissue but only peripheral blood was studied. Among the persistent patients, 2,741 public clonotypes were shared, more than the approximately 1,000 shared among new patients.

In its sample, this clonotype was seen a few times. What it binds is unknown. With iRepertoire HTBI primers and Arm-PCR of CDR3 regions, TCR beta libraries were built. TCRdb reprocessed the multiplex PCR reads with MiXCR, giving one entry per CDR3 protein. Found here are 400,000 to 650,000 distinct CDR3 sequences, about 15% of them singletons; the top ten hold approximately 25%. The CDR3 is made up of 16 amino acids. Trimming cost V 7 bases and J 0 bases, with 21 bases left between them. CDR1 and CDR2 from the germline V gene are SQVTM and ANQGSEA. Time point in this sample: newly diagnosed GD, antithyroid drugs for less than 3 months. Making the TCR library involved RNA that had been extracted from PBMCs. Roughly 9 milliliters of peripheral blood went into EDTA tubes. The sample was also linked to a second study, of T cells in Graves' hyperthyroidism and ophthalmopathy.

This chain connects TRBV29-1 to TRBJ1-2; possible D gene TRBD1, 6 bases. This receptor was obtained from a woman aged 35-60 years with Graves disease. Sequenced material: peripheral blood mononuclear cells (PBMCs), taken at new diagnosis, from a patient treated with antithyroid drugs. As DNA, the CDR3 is TGCAGCGCCCACCTCCCAGGGGCGGGAACTAACTATGGCTACACCTTC. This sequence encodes CSAHLPGAGTNYGYTF.